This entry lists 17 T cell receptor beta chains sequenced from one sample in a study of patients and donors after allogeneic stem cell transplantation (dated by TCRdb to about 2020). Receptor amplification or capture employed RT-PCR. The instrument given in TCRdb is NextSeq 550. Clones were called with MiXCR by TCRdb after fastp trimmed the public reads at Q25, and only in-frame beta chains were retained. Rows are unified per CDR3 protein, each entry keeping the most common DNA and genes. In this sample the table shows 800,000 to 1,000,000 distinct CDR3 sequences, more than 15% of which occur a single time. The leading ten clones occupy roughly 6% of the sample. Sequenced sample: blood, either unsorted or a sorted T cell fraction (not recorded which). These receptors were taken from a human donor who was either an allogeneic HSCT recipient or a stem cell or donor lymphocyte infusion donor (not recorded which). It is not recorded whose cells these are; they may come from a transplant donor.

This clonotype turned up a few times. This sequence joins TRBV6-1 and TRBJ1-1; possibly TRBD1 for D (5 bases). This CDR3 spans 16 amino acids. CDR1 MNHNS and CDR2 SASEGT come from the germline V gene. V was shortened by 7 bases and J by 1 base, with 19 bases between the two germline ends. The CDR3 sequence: CASNFGGGVENTEAFF. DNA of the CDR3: TGTGCCAGCAATTTCGGTGGAGGGGTTGAGAACACTGAAGCTTTCTTT.

CDR3 in amino acids: CAIPSGSGGPTDTQYF. In DNA, the CDR3 is TGTGCCATCCCCTCGGGGAGCGGGGGGCCCACAGATACGCAGTATTTT. The chain combines TRBV5-3 with TRBJ2-3; 9 bases align to TRBD2. TRBV5-3 is identified as an open reading frame with a role that is uncertain. V was clipped by 9 bases and J by 2 bases; unmatched bases: 13. The CDR3 is 16 residues long.

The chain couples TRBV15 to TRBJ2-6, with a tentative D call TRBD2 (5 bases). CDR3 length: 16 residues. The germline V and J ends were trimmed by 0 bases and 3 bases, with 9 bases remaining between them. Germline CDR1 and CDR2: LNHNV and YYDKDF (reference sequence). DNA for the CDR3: TGTGCCACCAGCAGAGATTGGGAGAATGGGGCCAACGTCCTGACTTTC. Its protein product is CATSRDWENGANVLTF.

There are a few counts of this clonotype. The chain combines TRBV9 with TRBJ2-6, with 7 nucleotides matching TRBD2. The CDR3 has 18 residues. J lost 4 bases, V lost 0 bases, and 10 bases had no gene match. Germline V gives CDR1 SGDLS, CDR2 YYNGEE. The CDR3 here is CASSVDPGGTSGANVLTF. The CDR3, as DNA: TGTGCCAGCAGCGTAGACCCCGGGGGGACGTCAGGGGCCAACGTCCTGACTTTC. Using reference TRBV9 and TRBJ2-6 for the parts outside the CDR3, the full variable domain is DSGVTQTPKHLITATGQRVTLRCSPRSGDLSVYWYQQSLDQGLQFLIQYYNGEERAKGNILERFSAQQFPDLHSELNLSSLELGDSALYFCASSVDPGGTSGANVLTFGAGSRLTVL.

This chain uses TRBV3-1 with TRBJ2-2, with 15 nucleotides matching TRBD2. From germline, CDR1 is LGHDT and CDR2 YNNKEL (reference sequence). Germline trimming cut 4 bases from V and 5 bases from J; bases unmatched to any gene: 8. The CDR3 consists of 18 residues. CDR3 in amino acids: CASSPTMGLAGGTGELFF. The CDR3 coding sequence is TGTGCCAGCAGCCCGACCATGGGACTAGCGGGGGGAACCGGGGAGCTGTTTTTT.

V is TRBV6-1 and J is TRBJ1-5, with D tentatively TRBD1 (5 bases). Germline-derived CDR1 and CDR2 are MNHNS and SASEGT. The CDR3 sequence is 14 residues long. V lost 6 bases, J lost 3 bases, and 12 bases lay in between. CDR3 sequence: CASSRDGHNQPQHF. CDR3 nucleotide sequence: TGTGCCAGCAGCCGGGACGGACACAATCAGCCCCAGCATTTT.

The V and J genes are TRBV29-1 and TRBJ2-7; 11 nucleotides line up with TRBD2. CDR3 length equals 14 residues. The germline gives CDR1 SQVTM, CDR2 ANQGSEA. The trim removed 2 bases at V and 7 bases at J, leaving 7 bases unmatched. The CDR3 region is CSVELVAGGREQYF. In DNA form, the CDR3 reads TGCAGCGTTGAATTGGTAGCGGGAGGGAGGGAGCAGTACTTC.

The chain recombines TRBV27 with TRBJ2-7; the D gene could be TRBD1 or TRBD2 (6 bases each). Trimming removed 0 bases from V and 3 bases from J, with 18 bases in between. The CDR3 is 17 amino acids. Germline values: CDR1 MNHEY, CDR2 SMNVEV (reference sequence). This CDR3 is CASSLSIGGRWVYEQYF. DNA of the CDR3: TGTGCCAGCAGTTTATCGATTGGGGGGCGCTGGGTCTACGAGCAGTACTTC.

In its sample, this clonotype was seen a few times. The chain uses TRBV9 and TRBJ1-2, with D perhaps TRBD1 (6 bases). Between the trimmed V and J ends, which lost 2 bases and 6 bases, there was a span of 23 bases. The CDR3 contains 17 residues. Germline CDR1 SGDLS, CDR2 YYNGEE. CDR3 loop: CASSVPGQTLSSDGYTF. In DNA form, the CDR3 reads TGTGCCAGCAGCGTCCCCGGACAGACGCTCAGTTCGGATGGCTACACCTTC.

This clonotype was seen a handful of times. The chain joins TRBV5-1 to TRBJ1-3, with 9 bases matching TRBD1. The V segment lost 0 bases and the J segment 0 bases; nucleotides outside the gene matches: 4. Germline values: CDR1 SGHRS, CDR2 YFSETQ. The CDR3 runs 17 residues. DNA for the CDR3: TGCGCCAGCAGCTTGGCGGGACAGGGCTACTCTGGAAACACCATATATTTT. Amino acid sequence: CASSLAGQGYSGNTIYF.

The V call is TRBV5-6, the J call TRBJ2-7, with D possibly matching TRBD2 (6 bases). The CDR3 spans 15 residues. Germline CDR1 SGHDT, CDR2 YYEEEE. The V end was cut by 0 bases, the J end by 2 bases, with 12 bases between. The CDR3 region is CASSLARGSTYEQYF. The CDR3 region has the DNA TGTGCCAGCAGCTTGGCGCGGGGCAGTACCTACGAGCAGTACTTC.

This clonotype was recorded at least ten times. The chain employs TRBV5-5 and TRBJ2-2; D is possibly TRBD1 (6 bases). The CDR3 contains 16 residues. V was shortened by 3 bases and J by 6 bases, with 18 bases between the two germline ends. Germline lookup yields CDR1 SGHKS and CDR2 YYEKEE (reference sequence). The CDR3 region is CASSWGTGTTAGELFF. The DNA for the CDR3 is TGTGCCAGCAGCTGGGGGACCGGGACAACTGCCGGGGAGCTGTTTTTT. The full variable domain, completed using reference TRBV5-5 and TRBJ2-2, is DAGVTQSPTHLIKTRGQQVTLRCSPISGHKSVSWYQQVLGQGPQFIFQYYEKEERGRGNFPDRFSARQFPNYSSELNVNALLLGDSALYLCASSWGTGTTAGELFFGEGSRLTVL.

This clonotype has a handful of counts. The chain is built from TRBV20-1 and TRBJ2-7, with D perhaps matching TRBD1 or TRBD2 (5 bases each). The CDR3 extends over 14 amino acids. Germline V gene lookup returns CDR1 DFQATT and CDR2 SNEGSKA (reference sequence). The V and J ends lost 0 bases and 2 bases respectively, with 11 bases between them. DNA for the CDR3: TGCAGTGCTAGAGATCGGGGCTCCACCTACGAGCAGTACTTC. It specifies CSARDRGSTYEQYF.

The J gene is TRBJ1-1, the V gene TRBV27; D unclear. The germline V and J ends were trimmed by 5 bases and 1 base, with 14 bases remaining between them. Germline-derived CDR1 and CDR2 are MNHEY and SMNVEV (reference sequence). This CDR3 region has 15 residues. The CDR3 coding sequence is TGTGCCAGCAGTCCTTACGACACGTGGAACACTGAAGCTTTCTTT. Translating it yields CASSPYDTWNTEAFF.

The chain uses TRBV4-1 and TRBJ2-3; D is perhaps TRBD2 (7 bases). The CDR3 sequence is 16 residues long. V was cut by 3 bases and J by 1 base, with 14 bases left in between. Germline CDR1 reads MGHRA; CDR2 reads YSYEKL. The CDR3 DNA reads TGCGCCAGCAGCCAGGAAAAAGGGGGGGGCACAGATACGCAGTATTTT. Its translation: CASSQEKGGGTDTQYF.

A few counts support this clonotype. The CDR3 is CASSQAGGGNTGELFF. CDR3 nucleotides: TGTGCCAGCAGCCAAGCCGGCGGGGGGAACACCGGGGAGCTGTTTTTT. The V gene is TRBV4-2, the J gene TRBJ2-2; 7 bases match TRBD2. CDR3 length: 16 residues. V gave up 1 base and J gave up 1 base; unmatched junction bases: 3. Germline CDR1 LGHNA, CDR2 YNFKEQ.

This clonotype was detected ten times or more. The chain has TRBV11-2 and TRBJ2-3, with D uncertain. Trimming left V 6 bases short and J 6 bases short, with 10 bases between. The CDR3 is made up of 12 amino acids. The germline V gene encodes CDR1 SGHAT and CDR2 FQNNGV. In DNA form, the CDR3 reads TGTGCCAGCAGTGTAGGGTGGGATACGCAGTATTTT. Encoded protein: CASSVGWDTQYF.